This TCR beta chain was captured in a study of blood T cells in healthy people across ages. This clonotype was counted only a few times. It was with a sample-barcoded 5' primer and a J-beta primer mix that a second PCR of roughly 7 to 12 cycles was run. Using its own MiXCR run on the 5' RACE reads, TCRdb lists one record per CDR3 protein. The table has about a million distinct CDR3 sequences, approximately 50% seen once. In germline, CDR1 is MNHNY, CDR2 SVGAGI (reference sequence). Trimming took 0 bases from V and 1 from J; bases not matched to a gene: 7. The CDR3 consists of 17 residues. The chain joins TRBV6-6 to TRBJ2-5; the match to TRBD2 covers 8 bases. This receptor was obtained from an older woman in good health. The sequenced material came from blood. The chain's CDR3 is CASSYSKLAGPQETQYF. CDR3 nucleotide sequence: TGTGCCAGCAGTTACTCGAAGCTAGCGGGCCCCCAAGAGACCCAGTACTTC.